This T cell receptor (beta chain) originates from a study of cytotoxic CD8 clonotypes in ibrutinib-treated CLL (dated by TCRdb to about 2021). With respect to the entire study: The cohort included around 15 treatment-naive and eleven to twelve relapsed/refractory patients; 17 to 18 were IGHV unmutated. Responses were partial in some 24 patients and complete in 2; after median around 65 months follow-up, roughly 15 stayed in remission and about twelve progressed. Response samples were taken after a median of approximately 12 months on treatment, ranging from about 6 to 36 months. An average of around 260,000 productive templates and tens of thousands of productive rearrangements was obtained per sample. Longitudinal samples were obtainable from about 30% of the roughly 90 participants in the trial. Cryopreserved peripheral blood mononuclear cells were obtained before treatment, at response, and at either sustained remission or disease progression. All remission and progressive disease samples were collected while patients were still receiving ibrutinib.

A MiSeq instrument was used for deep resolution sequencing, which targeted depths ranging from 1 in 1 million up to 1 in 200,000 T cells, with coverage averaging 10x for each clonotype. The immunoSEQ hsTCRB Kit was used to generate the TCR beta libraries. In the paper's pipeline: The data were analyzed with ImmunoSEQ Analyzer and ImmunoSEQ Data Assistant, and V, D and J gene assignments followed IMGT definitions. Clonality, which ranges from 0 to 1, was calculated by subtracting the normalized Shannon entropy of productive rearrangement frequencies from one. Public clonotype analysis was restricted to overrepresented clonotypes comprising at least 0.05% of each patient's repertoire. Repertoires from about a dozen age-matched healthy donors in immuneACCESS were used as clonality controls. TCRdb obtained this table from immuneACCESS and retained in-frame rearrangements with V and J assigned. These tables miss some clones; where compared with another copy, unresolved V genes account for less than half of the shortfall, and the remainder is unexplained. The V and J calls and the clone size are those of that table, but D and trimming were determined from the DNA. Here the sample has about 50,000 clones; roughly 83% occur a single time. Approximately 20% of the sample belongs to the ten largest clones.

General conclusions and limits of the study: Sampling times were not matched between patients in sustained remission and patients whose disease was progressing, and lymph node repertoires were not examined. Clonality increased at ibrutinib response, stayed stable in sustained remission, and fell back toward baseline at progression. Baseline clonality was found to be higher than that of age-matched healthy donors and was strongly correlated with circulating CD8+ T-cell counts. Public clonotypes were found to be uncommon and were observed to contract or remain stable during treatment; the increase in clonality was shown to reflect expansion of private clonotypes at ibrutinib response.

This clone was counted once. It has no known antigen specificity. Base qualities are not at hand, and no much larger clone is one base apart. According to the germline V gene (reference sequence), CDR1 reads MNHNY and CDR2 reads SVGAGI. V loses 2 bases of germline sequence and J loses 7 bases, and the interval between the two ends is 12 bases. The CDR3 runs 14 residues from the cysteine to the phenylalanine. The DNA shown is the 42-base CDR3, in frame from base 1. The time point label, as the study defines it: less than 30 months on ibrutinib. For TCR beta library preparation, approximately 1.9 micrograms of genomic DNA was extracted from cryopreserved PBMCs. Longitudinal blood samples from CLL patients receiving ibrutinib monotherapy were subjected to high-throughput TCR beta sequencing. Patients were enrolled in a phase 2 open-label single-center ibrutinib monotherapy trial.

The sequence was obtained from a human donor with chronic lymphocytic leukemia. Here the chain combines TRBV6-6 and TRBJ2-1; the D gene cannot be resolved beyond TRBD1 or TRBD2, each matching 5 bases. Sequencing used PBMCs, obtained after 24 months of ibrutinib treatment. CDR3 loop: CASSYGGTENEQFF. The nucleotide sequence is TGTGCCAGCAGTTACGGGGGAACCGAGAATGAGCAGTTCTTC.